The 16 T cell receptor beta chains below come from one sample, sequenced in a study of blood T cell repertoires in COVID-19 (dated by TCRdb to 2020 to 2021). Library construction relied on the immunoSEQ multiplex PCR assay. As stored in TCRdb, this immuneACCESS dataset retains in-frame rearrangements with V and J assigned. A fraction of the clones does not appear; measured against another copy, unresolved V genes explain less than half of the discrepancy, and the remainder lacks a known reason. The sample table shows approximately 150,000 clones, and roughly 87% are seen once. The biggest ten clones account for over 4% of the sample. Sequenced material: PBMCs or T cells enriched from blood (not recorded which). These receptors were obtained from a woman between 35 and 50 years old who had been exposed to COVID-19.

The V call is TRBV2, the J call TRBJ1-3; no reliable D call. Trimming left V 3 bases short and J 1 base short, with 7 bases between. This CDR3 is 14 amino acids long. Germline V CDR1 and CDR2: SNHLY, FYNNEI. In DNA form, the CDR3 reads TGTGCCAGCAGTGATAGTGAATCTGGAAACACCATATATTTT. Its protein is CASSDSESGNTIYF.

The J gene is TRBJ2-3, the V gene TRBV2; 10 bases are a match to TRBD1. The CDR3 sequence is 18 residues long. CDR1 and CDR2 (germline): SNHLY, FYNNEI. Germline trimming cut 5 bases from V and 6 bases from J; bases unmatched to any gene: 17. The CDR3 region is CASSPPPGTGEMMDTQYF. DNA for the CDR3: TGTGCCAGCAGTCCACCTCCCGGGACAGGGGAGATGATGGATACGCAGTATTTT.

This rearrangement joins TRBV10-2 to TRBJ2-1; 16 bases map to TRBD2. With 6 bases clipped from V and 7 bases from J, the junction kept 9 bases outside the gene matches. The CDR3 runs 17 residues. Per germline, CDR1 WSHSY and CDR2 SAAADI. The CDR3 DNA reads TGCGCCAGCAGGGAGACGGGACTAGCGGGAGGGCCAAATGAGCAGTTCTTC. Its translation: CASRETGLAGGPNEQFF.

The V and J genes are TRBV18 and TRBJ2-5, with TRBD1 matching over 7 bases. V gave up 5 bases and J gave up 3 bases; unmatched junction bases: 9. Looked up from germline, CDR1 is KGHSH and CDR2 is LQKENI. CDR3 size: 15 residues. The CDR3 here is CASSKDTGTEETQYF. The DNA for the CDR3 is TGTGCCAGCTCAAAAGACACCGGGACAGAAGAGACCCAGTACTTC. Based on the CDR3 plus reference TRBV18 and TRBJ2-5, the full variable domain is NAGVMQNPRHLVRRRGQEARLRCSPMKGHSHVYWYRQLPEEGLKFMVYLQKENIIDESGMPKERFSAEFPKEGPSILRIQQVVRGDSAAYFCASSKDTGTEETQYFGPGTRLLVL.

The rearrangement joins TRBV2 to TRBJ2-1, with a possible D match to TRBD2 (8 bases). The CDR3 covers 14 residues. V dropped 8 bases and J dropped 7 bases, with 18 bases sitting between them. CDR1 is SNHLY, CDR2 FYNNEI, per germline. In DNA form, the CDR3 reads TGTGCCAGCCGGGAGGGGGCCCTCGTGAATGAGCAGTTCTTC. It codes for CASREGALVNEQFF.

The rearrangement uses TRBV3-1 (or the pseudogene TRBV3-2) and TRBJ2-5; D is possibly TRBD1 (6 bases). Germline CDR1 is LGHDT and CDR2 is YNNKEL (reference sequence). This CDR3 has 16 amino acids. V was cut by 1 base and J by 7 bases, with 19 bases left in between. The CDR3 loop is CASSQAPHRVGGTQYF. The CDR3 DNA sequence: TGTGCCAGCAGCCAAGCCCCCCACAGGGTCGGTGGGACCCAGTACTTC.

This chain joins TRBV2 and TRBJ2-2, with a possible D match to TRBD1 (6 bases). This CDR3 comprises 14 residues. Per the germline V gene, CDR1 is SNHLY and CDR2 is FYNNEI. With 6 bases removed from V and 7 bases from J, the gap between germline ends came to 15 bases. The CDR3 nucleotides are TGTGCCAGCAGAGATCAGACAGGAGTCGGGGAGCTGTTTTTT. Amino acids: CASRDQTGVGELFF.

The CDR3 coding sequence is TGTGCCAGCAGCTTCGGGACAGGGGGTGACGAGCAGTACTTC. Its translation is CASSFGTGGDEQYF. The V call is TRBV7-6, the J call TRBJ2-7; TRBD1 agrees at 11 bases. J lost 5 bases, V lost 3 bases, and 3 bases had no gene match. This CDR3 has 14 residues. Germline assignment: CDR1 SGHVS and CDR2 FNYEAQ. The whole variable domain, filled in from reference TRBV7-6 and TRBJ2-7, reads GAGVSQSPRYKVTKRGQDVALRCDPISGHVSLYWYRQALGQGPEFLTYFNYEAQQDKSGLPNDRFSAERPEGSISTLTIQRTEQRDSAMYRCASSFGTGGDEQYFGPGTRLTVT.

This chain joins TRBV7-3 and TRBJ2-7, with TRBD2 matching 11 bases. Germline CDR1 reads SGHTA; CDR2 reads FQGTGA. Trimming took 5 bases from V and 2 from J; bases not matched to a gene: 5. This CDR3 spans 15 amino acids. In DNA form, the CDR3 reads TGTGCCAGCAGCATCTATAGCGGGGGGGCCTACGAGCAGTACTTC. Its translation is CASSIYSGGAYEQYF.

The chain uses TRBV7-8 and TRBJ1-2; TRBD1 is a possible D gene (6 bases). Germline V gives CDR1 SGHVS, CDR2 FQNEAQ. V lost 3 bases, J lost 2 bases, and 10 bases lay in between. The CDR3 is 14 residues long. The CDR3 spells CASSLPGQNYGYTF. As DNA, the CDR3 is TGTGCCAGCAGCTTGCCTGGACAGAACTATGGCTACACCTTC.

The sample holds one count of this clone. This chain joins TRBV6-5 and TRBJ1-2; D call uncertain. The V gene's germline CDR1 is MNHEY and CDR2 SVGAGI. CDR3 length equals 12 residues. With 4 bases removed from V and 7 bases from J, the gap between germline ends came to 10 bases. DNA for the CDR3: TGTGCCAGCAGTTCTCCGCGGGGTGGCTACACCTTC. It translates to CASSSPRGGYTF.

The V gene is TRBV7-2, the J gene TRBJ2-1; 11 nucleotides align to TRBD2. CDR3 size: 15 residues. The ends lost 5 bases at V and 0 bases at J; junction bases unmatched: 0. Germline CDR1 reads SGHTA; CDR2 reads FQGNSA. The CDR3 DNA reads TGTGCCAGCAGCACTAGCGGGAGCTCCTACAATGAGCAGTTCTTC. It codes for CASSTSGSSYNEQFF.

A word on this clone: The junction departs from germline at one end; a sequencing error may be responsible. The rearrangement joins TRBV3-1 (or the pseudogene TRBV3-2) to TRBJ2-2; D may be TRBD1 (5 bases). The germline V gene encodes CDR1 LGHDT and CDR2 YNNKEL (reference sequence). This CDR3 is built from 12 residues. CDR3 protein: CASSLDTGELFF. The CDR3, as DNA: TGTGCCAGCAGCCTGGACACTGGGGAGCTGTTTTTT.

The sample holds one count of this clone. CDR3 region: CASSQTGSSSGANVLTF. CDR3 nucleotide sequence: TGCGCCAGCAGCCAGACAGGGAGTAGCTCTGGGGCCAACGTCCTGACTTTC. The V gene is TRBV4-3, the J gene TRBJ2-6; TRBD1 agrees at 7 bases. Germline CDR1 is LGHNA and CDR2 is YSLEER. The CDR3 loop spans 17 amino acids. The J segment lost 0 bases and the V segment lost 3 bases, leaving 5 bases of the junction unmatched.

The chain uses TRBV7-2 and TRBJ2-4; 8 bases fit TRBD2. Germline V lookup: CDR1 SGHTA, CDR2 FQGNSA. CDR3 length: 14 residues. V lost 5 bases and J lost 9; bases outside the gene matches: 9. CDR3 loop: CASSPRTSTAIQYF. The DNA of the CDR3 is TGTGCCAGCAGCCCCCGGACTAGCACGGCCATTCAGTACTTC.

This rearrangement joins TRBV5-6 to TRBJ1-4; D unclear. V lost 4 bases and J 0 bases, leaving 10 bases between the germline ends. The CDR3 is made up of 15 amino acids. Germline CDR1 reads SGHDT; CDR2 reads YYEEEE. CDR3 DNA sequence: TGTGCCAGCAGCCCCGGGTTTGCAACTAATGAAAAACTGTTTTTT. It encodes CASSPGFATNEKLFF.